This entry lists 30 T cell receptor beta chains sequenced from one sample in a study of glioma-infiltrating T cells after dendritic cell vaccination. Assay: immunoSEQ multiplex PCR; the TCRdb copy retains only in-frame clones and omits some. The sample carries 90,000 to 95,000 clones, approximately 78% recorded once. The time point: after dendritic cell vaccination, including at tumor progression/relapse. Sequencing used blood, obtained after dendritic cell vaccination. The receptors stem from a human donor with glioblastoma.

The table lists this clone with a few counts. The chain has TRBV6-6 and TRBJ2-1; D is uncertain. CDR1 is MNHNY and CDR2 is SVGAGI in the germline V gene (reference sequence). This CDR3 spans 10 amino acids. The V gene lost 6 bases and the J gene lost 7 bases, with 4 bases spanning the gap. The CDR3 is CASRENEQFF. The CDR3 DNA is TGTGCCAGCAGAGAGAATGAGCAGTTCTTC.

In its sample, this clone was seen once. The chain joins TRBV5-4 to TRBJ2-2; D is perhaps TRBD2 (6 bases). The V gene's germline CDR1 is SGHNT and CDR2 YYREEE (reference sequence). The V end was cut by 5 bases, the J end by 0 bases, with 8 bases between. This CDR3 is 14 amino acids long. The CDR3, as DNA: TGTGCCAGCAGTGGCGGGGCGAACACCGGGGAGCTGTTTTTT. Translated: CASSGGANTGELFF.

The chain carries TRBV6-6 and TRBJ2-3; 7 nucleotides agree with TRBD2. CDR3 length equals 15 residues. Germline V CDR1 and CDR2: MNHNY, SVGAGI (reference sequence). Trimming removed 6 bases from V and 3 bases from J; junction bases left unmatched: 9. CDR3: CASRPSSGATDTQYF. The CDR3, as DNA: TGTGCCAGCAGGCCCTCTAGCGGAGCGACAGATACGCAGTATTTT.

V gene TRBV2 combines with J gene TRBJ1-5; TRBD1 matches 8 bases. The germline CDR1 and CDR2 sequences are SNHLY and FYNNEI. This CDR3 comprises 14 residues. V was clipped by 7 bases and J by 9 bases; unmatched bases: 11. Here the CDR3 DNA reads TGTGCCAGCACGTGGGGGACAGGCCAATCGCCCCAGCATTTT. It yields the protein CASTWGTGQSPQHF.

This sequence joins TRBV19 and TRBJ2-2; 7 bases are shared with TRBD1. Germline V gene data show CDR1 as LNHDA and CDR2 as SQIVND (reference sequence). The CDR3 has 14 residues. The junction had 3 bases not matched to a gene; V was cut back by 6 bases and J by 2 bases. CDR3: CASSRQGNTGELFF. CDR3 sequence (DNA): TGTGCCAGTAGCCGACAGGGTAACACCGGGGAGCTGTTTTTT.

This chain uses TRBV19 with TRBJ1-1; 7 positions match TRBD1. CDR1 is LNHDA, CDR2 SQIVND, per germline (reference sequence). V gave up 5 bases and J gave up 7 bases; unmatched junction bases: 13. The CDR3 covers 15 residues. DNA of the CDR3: TGTGCCAGTAGTGCCGGACAGGCTGGACGCCTTGAAGCTTTCTTT. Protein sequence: CASSAGQAGRLEAFF.

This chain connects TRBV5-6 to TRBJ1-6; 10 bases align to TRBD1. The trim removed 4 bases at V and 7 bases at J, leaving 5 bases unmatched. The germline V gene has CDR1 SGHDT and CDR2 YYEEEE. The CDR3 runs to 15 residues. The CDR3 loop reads CASSRPDRGNSPLHF. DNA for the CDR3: TGTGCCAGCAGCAGGCCGGACAGGGGGAATTCACCCCTCCACTTT.

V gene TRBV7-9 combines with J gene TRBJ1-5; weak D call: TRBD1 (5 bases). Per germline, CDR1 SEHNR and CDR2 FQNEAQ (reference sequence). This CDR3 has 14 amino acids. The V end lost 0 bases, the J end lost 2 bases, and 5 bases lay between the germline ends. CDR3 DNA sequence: TGTGCCAGCAGCTTAGCACAGGGCAATCAGCCCCAGCATTTT. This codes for CASSLAQGNQPQHF.

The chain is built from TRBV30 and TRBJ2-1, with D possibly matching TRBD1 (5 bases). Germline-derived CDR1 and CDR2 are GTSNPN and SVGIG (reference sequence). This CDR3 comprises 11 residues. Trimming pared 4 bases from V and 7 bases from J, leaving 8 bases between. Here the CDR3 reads CAWTQANEQFF. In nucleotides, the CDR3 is TGTGCCTGGACACAGGCTAATGAGCAGTTCTTC. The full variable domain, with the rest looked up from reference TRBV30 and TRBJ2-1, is SQTIHQWPATLVQPVGSPLSLECTVEGTSNPNLYWYRQAAGRGLQLLFYSVGIGQISSEVPQNLSASRPQDRQFILSSKKLLLSDSGFYLCAWTQANEQFFGPGTRLTVL.

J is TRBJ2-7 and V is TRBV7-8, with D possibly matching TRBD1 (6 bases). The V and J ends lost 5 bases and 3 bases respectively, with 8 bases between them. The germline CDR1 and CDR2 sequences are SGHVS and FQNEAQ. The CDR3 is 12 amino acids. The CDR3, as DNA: TGTGCCAGCAGCCTACAGGGCTACGAGCAGTACTTC. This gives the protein CASSLQGYEQYF.

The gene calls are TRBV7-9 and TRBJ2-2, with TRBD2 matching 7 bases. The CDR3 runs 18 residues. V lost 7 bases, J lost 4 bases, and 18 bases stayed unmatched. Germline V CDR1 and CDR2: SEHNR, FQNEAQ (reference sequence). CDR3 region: CASIQPRLAVVGTGELFF. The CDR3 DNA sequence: TGTGCCAGCATCCAACCGCGGCTAGCGGTGGTGGGCACCGGGGAGCTGTTTTTT.

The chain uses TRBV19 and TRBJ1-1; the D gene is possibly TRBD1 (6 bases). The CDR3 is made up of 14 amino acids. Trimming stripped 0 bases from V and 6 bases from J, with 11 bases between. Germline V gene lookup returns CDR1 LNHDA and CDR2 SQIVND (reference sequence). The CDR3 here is CASSIEQGVSEAFF. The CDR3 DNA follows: TGTGCCAGTAGTATAGAACAGGGAGTCTCTGAAGCTTTCTTT.

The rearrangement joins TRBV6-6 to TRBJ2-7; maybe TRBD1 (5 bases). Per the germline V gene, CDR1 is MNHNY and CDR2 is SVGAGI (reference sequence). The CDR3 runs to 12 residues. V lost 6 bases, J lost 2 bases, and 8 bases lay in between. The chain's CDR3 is CASRRGTYEQYF. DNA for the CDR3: TGTGCCAGCAGAAGGGGAACCTACGAGCAGTACTTC.

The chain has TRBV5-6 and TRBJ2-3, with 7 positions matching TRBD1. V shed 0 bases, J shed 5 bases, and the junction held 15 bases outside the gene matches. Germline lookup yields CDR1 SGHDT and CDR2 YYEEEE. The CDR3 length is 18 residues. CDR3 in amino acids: CASSLEAGQGVNKDTQYF. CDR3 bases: TGTGCCAGCAGCTTGGAGGCCGGGCAGGGGGTAAACAAAGATACGCAGTATTTT. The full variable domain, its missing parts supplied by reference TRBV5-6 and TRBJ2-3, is DAGVTQSPTHLIKTRGQQVTLRCSPKSGHDTVSWYQQALGQGPQFIFQYYEEEERQRGNFPDRFSGHQFPNYSSELNVNALLLGDSALYLCASSLEAGQGVNKDTQYFGPGTRLTVL.

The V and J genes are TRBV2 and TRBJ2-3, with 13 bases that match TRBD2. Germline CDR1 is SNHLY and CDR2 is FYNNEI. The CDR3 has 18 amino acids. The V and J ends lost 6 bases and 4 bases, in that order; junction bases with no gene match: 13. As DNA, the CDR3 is TGTGCCAGCAGGGGGCAACCTACTAGCGGGAGGGCCCCAGATACGCAGTATTTT. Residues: CASRGQPTSGRAPDTQYF.

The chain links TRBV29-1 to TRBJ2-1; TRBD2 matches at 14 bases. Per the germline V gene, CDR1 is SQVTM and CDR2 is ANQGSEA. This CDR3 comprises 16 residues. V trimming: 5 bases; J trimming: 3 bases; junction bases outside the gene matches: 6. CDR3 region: CSVPGTSGSFYNEQFF. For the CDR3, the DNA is TGCAGCGTTCCCGGGACTAGCGGGAGTTTCTACAATGAGCAGTTCTTC.

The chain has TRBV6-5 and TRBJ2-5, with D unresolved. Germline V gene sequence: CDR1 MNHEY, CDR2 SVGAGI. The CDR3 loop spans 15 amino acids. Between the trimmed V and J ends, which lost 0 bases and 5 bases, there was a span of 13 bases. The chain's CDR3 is CASSYSFHPEETQYF. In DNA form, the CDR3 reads TGTGCCAGCAGTTACTCATTCCACCCCGAGGAGACCCAGTACTTC.

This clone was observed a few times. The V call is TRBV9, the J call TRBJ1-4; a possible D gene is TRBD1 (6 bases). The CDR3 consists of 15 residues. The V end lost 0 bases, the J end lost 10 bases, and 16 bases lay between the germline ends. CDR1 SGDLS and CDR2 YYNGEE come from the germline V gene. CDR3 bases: TGTGCCAGCAGCGTAGGATCGGGAATAGGGGGAAAACTGTTTTTT. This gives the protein CASSVGSGIGGKLFF.

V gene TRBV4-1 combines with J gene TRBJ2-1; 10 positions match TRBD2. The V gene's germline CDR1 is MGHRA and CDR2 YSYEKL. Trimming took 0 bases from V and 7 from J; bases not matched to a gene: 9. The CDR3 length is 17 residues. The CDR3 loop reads CASSQDWYQRGGNEQFF. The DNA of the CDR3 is TGCGCCAGCAGCCAAGATTGGTACCAGCGGGGGGGAAATGAGCAGTTCTTC.

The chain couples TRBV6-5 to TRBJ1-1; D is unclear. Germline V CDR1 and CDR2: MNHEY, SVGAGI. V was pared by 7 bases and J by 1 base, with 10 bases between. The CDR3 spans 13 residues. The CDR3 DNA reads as TGTGCCAGCACCTACGGAGGGAACACTGAAGCTTTCTTT. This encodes CASTYGGNTEAFF.

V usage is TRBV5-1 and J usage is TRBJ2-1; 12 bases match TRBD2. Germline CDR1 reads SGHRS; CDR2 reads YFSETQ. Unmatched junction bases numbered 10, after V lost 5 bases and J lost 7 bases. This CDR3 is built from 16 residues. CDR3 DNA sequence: TGCGCCAGCAGATCCCCCCTAGCGGGAGGGAGGAATGAGCAGTTCTTC. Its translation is CASRSPLAGGRNEQFF.

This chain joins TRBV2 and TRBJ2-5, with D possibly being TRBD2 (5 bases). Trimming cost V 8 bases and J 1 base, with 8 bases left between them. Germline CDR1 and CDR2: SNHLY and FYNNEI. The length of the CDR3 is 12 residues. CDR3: CASGAGQETQYF. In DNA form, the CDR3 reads TGTGCCAGCGGTGCGGGCCAAGAGACCCAGTACTTC.

The CDR3 is CAISTGTAGTDTQYF. The CDR3 DNA sequence: TGTGCCATCAGTACCGGGACAGCGGGCACAGATACGCAGTATTTT. The chain combines TRBV10-3 with TRBJ2-3; 7 nucleotides align to TRBD1. Germline loops: CDR1 ENHRY, CDR2 SYGVKD. The CDR3 loop spans 15 amino acids. Germline trimming cut 5 bases from V and 1 base from J; bases unmatched to any gene: 6.

CDR3 in DNA: TGTGCCAGCAGCTTACAGGTTTATAATTCACCCCTCCACTTT. The encoded protein is CASSLQVYNSPLHF. The V gene is TRBV7-2, the J gene TRBJ1-6; D uncertain. The CDR3 is 14 amino acids. With 2 bases removed from V and 4 bases from J, the gap between germline ends came to 6 bases. Looked up from germline, CDR1 is SGHTA and CDR2 is FQGNSA.

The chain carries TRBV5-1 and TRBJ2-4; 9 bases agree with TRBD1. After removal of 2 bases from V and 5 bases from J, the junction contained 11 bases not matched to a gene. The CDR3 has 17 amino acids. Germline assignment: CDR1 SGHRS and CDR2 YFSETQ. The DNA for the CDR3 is TGCGCCAGCAGCTTAAGTACCTACAGGGGGCCTGAAAACATTCAGTACTTC. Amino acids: CASSLSTYRGPENIQYF.

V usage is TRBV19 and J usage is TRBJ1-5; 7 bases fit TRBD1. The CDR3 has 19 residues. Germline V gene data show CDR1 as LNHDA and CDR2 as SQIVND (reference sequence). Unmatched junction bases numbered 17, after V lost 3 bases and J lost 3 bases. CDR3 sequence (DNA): TGTGCCAGTAGTATTGGCTGGGTGCAGGGGGAGGTATCCAATCAGCCCCAGCATTTT. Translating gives CASSIGWVQGEVSNQPQHF.

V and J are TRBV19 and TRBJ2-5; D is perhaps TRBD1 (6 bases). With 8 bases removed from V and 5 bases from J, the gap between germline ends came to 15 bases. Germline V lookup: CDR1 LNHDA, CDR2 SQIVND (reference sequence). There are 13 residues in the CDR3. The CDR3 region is CASSDPRGETQYF. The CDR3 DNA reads TGTGCCAGTTCTGACCCCAGGGGTGAGACCCAGTACTTC.

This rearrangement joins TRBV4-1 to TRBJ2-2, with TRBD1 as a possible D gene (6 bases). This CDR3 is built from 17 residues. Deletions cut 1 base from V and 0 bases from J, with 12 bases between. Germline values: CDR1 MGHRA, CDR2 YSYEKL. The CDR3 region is CASSQGLAGANTGELFF. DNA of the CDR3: TGCGCCAGCAGCCAAGGGCTGGCAGGGGCGAACACCGGGGAGCTGTTTTTT.

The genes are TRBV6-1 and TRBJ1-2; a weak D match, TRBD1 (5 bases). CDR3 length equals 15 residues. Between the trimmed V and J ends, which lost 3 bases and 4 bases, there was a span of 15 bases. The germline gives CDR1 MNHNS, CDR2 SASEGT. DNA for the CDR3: TGTGCCAGCAGTGAGAGTTGGGGCAGCTCCTATGGCTACACCTTC. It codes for CASSESWGSSYGYTF.

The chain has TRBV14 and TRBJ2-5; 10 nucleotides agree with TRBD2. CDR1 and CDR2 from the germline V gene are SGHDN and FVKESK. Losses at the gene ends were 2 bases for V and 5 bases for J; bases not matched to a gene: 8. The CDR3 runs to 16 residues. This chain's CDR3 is CASSQWTSGRGETQYF. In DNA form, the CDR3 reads TGTGCCAGCAGCCAATGGACTAGCGGACGCGGGGAGACCCAGTACTTC.